These T cell receptor beta chains were read from a single sample in a study of blood T cell repertoires in COVID-19. The repertoire was sequenced with immunoSEQ multiplex PCR; TCRdb's copy has only in-frame clones and lacks some. Among tens of thousands of clones, 70% to 90% were seen once, and the ten largest hold 16%. The sample comprised peripheral blood. Receptors were obtained from a man aged 35-49 years with COVID-19, enrolled during active disease. CDR3s include the opening cysteine and the closing phenylalanine or tryptophan. D genes are given only for firm matches. Clone size appears in some rows only: once, few, many, or a class for an expanded clone.

TRBD2	TRBV5-1	-	TRBJ2-1	CASSLVPAGEYNEQFF	TGCGCCAGCAGCTTGGTACCAGCGGGGGAGTACAATGAGCAGTTCTTC
-	TRBV2	-	TRBJ2-7	CASIGSSYEQYF	TGTGCCAGCATCGGGAGCTCCTACGAGCAGTACTTC
-	TRBV10-3	-	TRBJ2-7	CAISGGVSSYEQYF	TGTGCCATCAGTGGGGGGGTTAGCTCCTACGAGCAGTACTTC
-	TRBV10-3	-	TRBJ2-3	CAISPSVSTDTQYF	TGTGCCATCAGCCCGAGCGTTAGCACAGATACGCAGTATTTT
TRBD1	TRBV4-1	-	TRBJ2-5	CASSPRTGDPPYF	TGCGCCAGCAGCCCCAGGACAGGGGATCCCCCGTACTTC
-	TRBV5-1	-	TRBJ1-1	CASSLDWGDGEAFF	TGCGCCAGCAGCTTGGATTGGGGGGATGGTGAAGCTTTCTTT
-	TRBV7-9	-	TRBJ2-2	CASSLPPPGELFF	TGTGCCAGCAGTCTACCCCCCCCCGGGGAGCTGTTTTTT
-	TRBV6-6	-	TRBJ1-1	CASSYSSSEAFF	TGTGCCAGCAGTTACTCGTCCTCTGAAGCTTTCTTT
-	TRBV7-2	-	TRBJ1-2	CASSLDGNYGYTF	TGTGCCAGCAGCTTAGACGGTAACTATGGCTACACCTTC
-	TRBV30	-	TRBJ1-3	CAWSVLLGDTIYF	TGTGCCTGGAGTGTACTGCTCGGAGACACCATATATTTT
-	TRBV5-1	-	TRBJ2-1	CASSMAQDVTGEQFF	TGCGCCAGCAGTATGGCACAGGATGTTACTGGTGAGCAGTTCTTC
-	TRBV21-1	-	TRBJ1-5	CASSPFPGSQHF	TGTGCCAGCAGCCCTTTCCCCGGTTCCCAGCATTTT
TRBD1	TRBV6-1	-	TRBJ2-5	CASSELVRGQETQYF	TGTGCCAGCAGTGAATTGGTCAGGGGGCAAGAGACCCAGTACTTC
-	TRBV12-3/TRBV12-4	once	TRBJ1-1	CASNLGQETEAFF	TGTGCCAGCAATTTGGGGCAGGAGACTGAAGCTTTCTTT
-	TRBV2	-	TRBJ2-1	CASSKRGSDYNEQFF	TGTGCCAGCAGTAAAAGGGGGTCAGACTACAATGAGCAGTTCTTC
-	TRBV28	-	TRBJ2-7	CASSPRYSHHEQYF	TGTGCCAGCAGCCCCCGGTACAGCCACCACGAGCAGTACTTC
TRBD1	TRBV10-3	-	TRBJ2-2	CAIRGTGDTGELFF	TGTGCCATCAGGGGGACAGGAGACACCGGGGAGCTGTTTTTT
TRBD2	TRBV4-2	-	TRBJ2-5	CASSQGPTSGQKETQYF	TGTGCCAGCAGCCAAGGACCAACTAGCGGACAAAAAGAGACCCAGTACTTC
TRBD1	TRBV4-1	-	TRBJ1-5	CASSQGRGLGQPQHF	TGCGCCAGCAGCCAAGGAAGGGGGCTTGGGCAGCCCCAGCATTTT
-	TRBV7-9	-	TRBJ1-4	CASSLNQGREKLFF	TGTGCCAGCAGCTTAAATCAGGGCCGCGAAAAACTGTTTTTT
-	TRBV25-1	-	TRBJ1-4	CASSPLGPFNEKLFF	TGTGCCAGCAGTCCTCTGGGGCCATTTAATGAAAAACTGTTTTTT
-	TRBV5-1	-	TRBJ2-2	CASTTEGGMSTGELFF	TGCGCCAGCACCACGGAGGGGGGGATGAGCACCGGGGAGCTGTTTTTT
-	TRBV13	-	TRBJ1-1	CASSFQGWNTEAFF	TGTGCCAGCAGCTTCCAGGGGTGGAACACTGAAGCTTTCTTT
-	TRBV10-3	-	TRBJ2-5	CAISGGGEYQETQYF	TGTGCCATCAGTGGTGGTGGGGAGTACCAAGAGACCCAGTACTTC
-	TRBV7-9	-	TRBJ1-4	CASSLGTGIFTNEKLFF	TGTGCCAGCAGCTTAGGCACAGGGATATTTACTAATGAAAAACTGTTTTTT
TRBD2	TRBV14	-	TRBJ2-3	CASSQDPKTSGTDTQYF	TGTGCCAGCAGCCAAGATCCCAAGACTAGCGGTACAGATACGCAGTATTTT
TRBD1	TRBV5-6	-	TRBJ2-7	CASSIGTGIYEQYF	TGTGCCAGCAGCATCGGGACAGGGATCTACGAGCAGTACTTC
TRBD1	TRBV7-2	few	TRBJ2-5	CASSLVDRGYQETQYF	TGTGCCAGCAGCTTAGTCGACAGGGGGTACCAAGAGACCCAGTACTTC
TRBD1	TRBV6-1	-	TRBJ1-2	CASSEPGQGFGYTF	TGTGCCAGCAGTGAACCGGGACAGGGTTTCGGCTACACCTTC
-	TRBV6-5	-	TRBJ1-1	CASSYSNAGSEAFF	TGTGCCAGCAGTTACTCGAATGCGGGCTCCGAAGCTTTCTTT
-	TRBV5-5	-	TRBJ1-5	CASSLASNQPQHF	TGTGCCAGCAGCTTAGCTAGCAATCAGCCCCAGCATTTT
TRBD1	TRBV6-5	-	TRBJ1-1	CASALQGETEAFF	TGTGCCAGCGCCTTACAGGGGGAAACTGAAGCTTTCTTT
TRBD2	TRBV4-1	once	TRBJ2-5	CASSHDIAGGRKTQYF	TGCGCCAGCAGCCATGATATAGCGGGGGGGCGAAAGACCCAGTACTTC
TRBD1	TRBV15	-	TRBJ2-5	CATRTGQGHGQETQYF	TGTGCCACCAGAACCGGACAGGGCCATGGACAAGAGACCCAGTACTTC
TRBD2	TRBV9	-	TRBJ2-1	CASSVQVTWRGGDEQFF	TGTGCCAGCAGCGTCCAAGTGACCTGGCGGGGAGGGGATGAGCAGTTCTTC
-	TRBV5-6	-	TRBJ2-5	CASSRQGTQETQYF	TGTGCCAGCAGTCGTCAGGGGACCCAAGAGACCCAGTACTTC
-	TRBV5-1	-	TRBJ1-2	CASSSGAGAGGYTF	TGCGCCAGCAGCTCCGGAGCGGGGGCAGGTGGCTACACCTTC
-	TRBV28	-	TRBJ1-4	CASSSWTRNEKLFF	TGTGCCAGCAGTTCCTGGACAAGGAATGAAAAACTGTTTTTT
-	TRBV30	-	TRBJ1-6	CAWSVTGLLVDSPLHF	TGTGCCTGGAGTGTTACAGGGTTACTTGTTGATTCACCCCTCCACTTT
-	TRBV6-2/TRBV6-3	-	TRBJ1-6	CASSYSSGSNSPLHF	TGTGCCAGCAGTTACTCATCAGGGTCTAATTCACCCCTCCACTTT
TRBD1	TRBV5-1	-	TRBJ1-5	CASSSTGGWDQPQHF	TGCGCCAGCAGCTCGACAGGGGGCTGGGATCAGCCCCAGCATTTT
TRBD2	TRBV19	-	TRBJ2-2	CASSIKGLAGGHTGELFF	TGTGCCAGTAGTATAAAAGGGCTAGCGGGGGGGCACACCGGGGAGCTGTTTTTT
TRBD2	TRBV5-1	-	TRBJ2-7	CASSWTSGAYEQYF	TGCGCCAGCAGCTGGACTAGCGGGGCCTACGAGCAGTACTTC
-	TRBV7-8	-	TRBJ2-2	CASSLMGQAGELFF	TGTGCCAGCAGCTTGATGGGGCAGGCCGGGGAGCTGTTTTTT
-	TRBV28	-	TRBJ1-2	CASSSSGEGYGYTF	TGTGCCAGCAGTTCATCAGGGGAAGGCTATGGCTACACCTTC
TRBD2	TRBV5-1	-	TRBJ2-1	CASSSGGQNNEQFF	TGCGCCAGCTCTAGCGGGGGGCAAAACAATGAGCAGTTCTTC
-	TRBV3-1/TRBV3-2	-	TRBJ1-2	CASSQESRGHGYTF	TGTGCCAGCAGCCAAGAAAGCAGGGGACATGGCTACACCTTC
-	TRBV29-1	-	TRBJ1-5	CSAGMGGSNQPQHF	TGCAGCGCGGGGATGGGGGGAAGCAATCAGCCCCAGCATTTT
-	TRBV7-2	-	TRBJ2-3	CASSGAGPSTDTQYF	TGTGCCAGCAGCGGGGCGGGGCCTAGCACAGATACGCAGTATTTT
TRBD1	TRBV2	-	TRBJ1-2	CASSVGTGGNYGYTF	TGTGCCAGCAGTGTCGGGACAGGGGGGAACTATGGCTACACCTTC
-	TRBV6-4	-	TRBJ2-1	CASSEQGQGLSNEQFF	TGTGCCAGCAGTGAACAAGGCCAGGGATTGTCGAATGAGCAGTTCTTC
-	TRBV5-4	-	TRBJ2-5	CASSASGGDGETQYF	TGTGCCAGCAGCGCCTCTGGAGGGGATGGGGAGACCCAGTACTTC
-	TRBV6-5	-	TRBJ2-4	CASSYSVTKNIQYF	TGTGCCAGCAGTTACTCGGTGACTAAAAACATTCAGTACTTC
TRBD1	TRBV29-1	few	TRBJ1-1	CSVRQGANTEAFF	TGCAGCGTCCGACAGGGGGCGAACACTGAAGCTTTCTTT